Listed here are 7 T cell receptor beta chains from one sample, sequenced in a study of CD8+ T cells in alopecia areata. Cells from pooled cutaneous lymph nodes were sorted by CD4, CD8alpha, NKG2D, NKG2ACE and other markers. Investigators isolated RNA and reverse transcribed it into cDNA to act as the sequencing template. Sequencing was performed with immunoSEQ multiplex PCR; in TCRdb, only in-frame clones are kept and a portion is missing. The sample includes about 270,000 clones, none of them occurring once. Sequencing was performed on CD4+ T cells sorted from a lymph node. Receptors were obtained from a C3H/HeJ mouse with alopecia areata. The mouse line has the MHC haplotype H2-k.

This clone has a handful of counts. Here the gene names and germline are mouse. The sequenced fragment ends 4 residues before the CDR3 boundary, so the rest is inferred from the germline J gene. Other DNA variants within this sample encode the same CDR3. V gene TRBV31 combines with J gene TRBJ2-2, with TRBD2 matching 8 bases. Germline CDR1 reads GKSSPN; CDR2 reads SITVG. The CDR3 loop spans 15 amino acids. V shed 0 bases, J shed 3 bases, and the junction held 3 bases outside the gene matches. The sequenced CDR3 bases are TGTGCCTGGAGTCTAAGGGGACTGGACACCGGG. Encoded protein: CAWSLRGLDTG. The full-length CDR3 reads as CAWSLRGLDTGQLYF.

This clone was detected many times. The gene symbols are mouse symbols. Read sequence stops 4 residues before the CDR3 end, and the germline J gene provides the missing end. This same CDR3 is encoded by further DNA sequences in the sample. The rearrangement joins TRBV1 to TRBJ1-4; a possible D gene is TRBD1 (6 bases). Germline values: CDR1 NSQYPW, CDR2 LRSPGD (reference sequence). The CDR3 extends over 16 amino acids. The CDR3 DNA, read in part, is TGCACCTGCAGTGCAGCCGGGACTGGGGGGGCCGAA. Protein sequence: CTCSAAGTGGAE. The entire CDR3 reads CTCSAAGTGGAERLFF. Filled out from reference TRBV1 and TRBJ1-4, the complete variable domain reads VTLLEQNPRWRLVPRGQAVNLRCILKNSQYPWMSWYQQDLQKQLQWLFTLRSPGDKEVKSLPGADYLATRVTDTELRLQVANMSQGRTLYCTCSAAGTGGAERLFFGHGTKLSVL.

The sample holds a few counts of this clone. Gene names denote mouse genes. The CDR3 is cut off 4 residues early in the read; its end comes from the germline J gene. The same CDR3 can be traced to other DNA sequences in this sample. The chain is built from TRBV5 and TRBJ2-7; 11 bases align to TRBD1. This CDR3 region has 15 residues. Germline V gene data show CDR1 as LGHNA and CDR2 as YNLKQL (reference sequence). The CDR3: CASSQDGDRGYEQYF. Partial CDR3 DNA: TGTGCCAGCAGCCAAGATGGGGACAGGGGGTAT.

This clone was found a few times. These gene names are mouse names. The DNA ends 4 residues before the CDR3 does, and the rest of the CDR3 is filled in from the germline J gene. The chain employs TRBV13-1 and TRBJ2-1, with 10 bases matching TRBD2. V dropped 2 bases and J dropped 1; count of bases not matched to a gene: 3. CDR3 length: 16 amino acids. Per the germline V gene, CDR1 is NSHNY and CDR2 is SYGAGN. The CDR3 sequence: CASSETGGLNYAEQFF. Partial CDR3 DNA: TGTGCCAGCAGTGAGACTGGGGGGCTCAACTATGCT.

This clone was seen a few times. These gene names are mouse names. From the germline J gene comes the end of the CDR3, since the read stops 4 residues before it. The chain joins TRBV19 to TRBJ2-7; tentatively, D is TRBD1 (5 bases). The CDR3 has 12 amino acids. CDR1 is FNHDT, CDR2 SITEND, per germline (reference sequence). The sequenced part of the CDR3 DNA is TGTGCCAGCAGTAATCAGGGATAT. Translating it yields CASSNQGY. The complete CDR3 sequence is CASSNQGYEQYF.

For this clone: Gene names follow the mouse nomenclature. CDR3: CASRASGGGAETLYF. Partial CDR3 DNA: TGTGCCAGCAGGGCGTCAGGGGGAGGTGCAGAA. The chain couples TRBV13-3 to TRBJ2-3, with 7 bases identical to TRBD1. The CDR3 extends 4 residues past the end of the read, so its final part is completed from the germline J gene. V dropped 5 bases and J dropped 1; count of bases not matched to a gene: 7. From germline, CDR1 is NNHDY and CDR2 SYVADS. The CDR3 has 15 amino acids.

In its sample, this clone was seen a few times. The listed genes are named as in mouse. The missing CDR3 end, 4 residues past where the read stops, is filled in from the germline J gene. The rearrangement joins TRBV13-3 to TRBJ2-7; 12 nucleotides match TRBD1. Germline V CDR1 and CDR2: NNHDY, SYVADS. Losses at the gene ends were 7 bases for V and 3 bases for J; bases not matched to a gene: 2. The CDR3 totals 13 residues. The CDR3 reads CASRDRGRYEQYF. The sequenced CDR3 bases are TGTGCCAGCCGGGACAGGGGGCGCTAT.